This entry lists 26 T cell receptor beta chains sequenced from one sample in a study of blood T cell repertoires in COVID-19. Profiling relied on immunoSEQ multiplex PCR, and the TCRdb table lists in-frame clones only, not all of them. The repertoire consists of a few hundred thousand clones, with roughly 90% occurring once and the leading ten covering more than 2%. The sequenced material came from peripheral blood. These receptors were collected from a man between 18 and 35 years old with active or convalescent COVID-19.

This clone was detected a few times. The chain uses TRBV28 and TRBJ1-1; a weak D match, TRBD1 (6 bases). The CDR3 contains 16 residues. CDR1 is MDHEN, CDR2 SYDVKM, per germline. The V end was cut by 6 bases, the J end by 6 bases, with 23 bases between. CDR3 protein: CASRPSLYRDPPEAFF. The CDR3 bases are TGTGCCAGCAGGCCCTCTCTCTACAGGGATCCCCCTGAAGCTTTCTTT.

V gene TRBV2 combines with J gene TRBJ1-4; TRBD1 matches at 7 bases. The CDR3 has 15 amino acids. Looked up from germline, CDR1 is SNHLY and CDR2 is FYNNEI. The V gene end was trimmed by 4 bases and the J gene end by 6 bases; junction bases not matched to a gene: 8. In DNA, the CDR3 is TGTGCCAGCAGTGTCCAGACAGGGAATGATGAAAAACTGTTTTTT. Its protein product is CASSVQTGNDEKLFF.

Written as DNA, the CDR3 is TGTGCCACGGGAGGGGGGCTACAAGAGACCCAGTACTTC. As protein: CATGGGLQETQYF. The chain has TRBV10-3 and TRBJ2-5, with 8 bases that match TRBD2. Germline V gene data show CDR1 as ENHRY and CDR2 as SYGVKD. V lost 10 bases and J lost 2; bases outside the gene matches: 6. This CDR3 has 13 residues.

This clone appeared once. The rearrangement uses TRBV20-1 and TRBJ2-7; 11 bases match TRBD2. CDR1 DFQATT and CDR2 SNEGSKA come from the germline V gene (reference sequence). CDR3 length equals 16 residues. Losses at the gene ends were 3 bases for V and 1 base for J; bases not matched to a gene: 8. The DNA of the CDR3 is TGCAGTGCTAGTACGGCTAGCGGGAGGAATTCCTACGAGCAGTACTTC. It translates to CSASTASGRNSYEQYF.

This chain uses TRBV3-1 (or the pseudogene TRBV3-2) with TRBJ1-1, with 7 bases matching TRBD1. The CDR3 spans 15 residues. Trimming at V came to 4 bases and at J to 7 bases, leaving 12 bases not matched to a gene. Looked up from germline, CDR1 is LGHDT and CDR2 is YNNKEL (reference sequence). The CDR3 spells CASSLPGGRGSEAFF. The CDR3 coding sequence is TGTGCCAGCAGCCTCCCAGGGGGTAGGGGCAGTGAAGCTTTCTTT.

CDR3 bases: TGTGCCATCAGTGAGTCAGGGTCTGCGGCGGGAGGGCCGAGGACCGGGGAGCTGTTTTTT. Encoded protein: CAISESGSAAGGPRTGELFF. The chain is built from TRBV10-3 and TRBJ2-2; 9 nucleotides align to TRBD2. The CDR3 has 20 amino acids. J was trimmed by 5 bases and V by 0 bases; bases with no gene match: 16. Germline V gene lookup returns CDR1 ENHRY and CDR2 SYGVKD.

The J gene is TRBJ2-7, the V gene TRBV5-1; 13 nucleotides agree with TRBD2. CDR1 and CDR2 from the germline V gene are SGHRS and YFSETQ. After removal of 4 bases from V and 2 bases from J, the junction contained 3 bases not matched to a gene. The CDR3 consists of 15 residues. The CDR3 DNA is TGCGCCAGCAGCCATGGACTAGCGGGAGCCTACGAGCAGTACTTC. This sequence encodes CASSHGLAGAYEQYF.

This sequence joins TRBV4-3 and TRBJ1-2; no definite D call. V was clipped by 1 base and J by 6 bases, with 15 bases between them. The CDR3 runs to 15 residues. Germline V gives CDR1 LGHNA, CDR2 YSLEER. CDR3 in DNA: TGCGCCAGCAGCCAAGGTTTGGGCGTTTGGGATGGCTACACCTTC. It specifies CASSQGLGVWDGYTF.

This sequence joins TRBV7-8 and TRBJ2-7; TRBD1 matches at 8 bases. The J segment lost 6 bases and the V segment lost 7 bases, leaving 11 bases of the junction unmatched. Germline lookup yields CDR1 SGHVS and CDR2 FQNEAQ. The CDR3 runs 14 residues. The CDR3 region has the DNA TGTGCCAGCACCCCGACAGGGGTGGAGAGCGAGCAGTACTTC. Its protein is CASTPTGVESEQYF. The entire variable domain, with the rest obtained from reference TRBV7-8 and TRBJ2-7, is as follows: GAGVSQSPRYKVAKRGQDVALRCDPISGHVSLFWYQQALGQGPEFLTYFQNEAQLDKSGLPSDRFFAERPEGSVSTLKIQRTQQEDSAVYLCASTPTGVESEQYFGPGTRLTVT.

V and J are TRBV2 and TRBJ2-2; D is ambiguous. Per the germline V gene, CDR1 is SNHLY and CDR2 is FYNNEI. This CDR3 region has 14 residues. V lost 1 base, J lost 1 base, and 4 bases lay in between. CDR3 DNA sequence: TGTGCCAGCAGTGAAGTTCTGAACACCGGGGAGCTGTTTTTT. It specifies CASSEVLNTGELFF. Using reference TRBV2 and TRBJ2-2 for the parts outside the CDR3, the full variable domain is EPEVTQTPSHQVTQMGQEVILRCVPISNHLYFYWYRQILGQKVEFLVSFYNNEISEKSEIFDDQFSVERPDGSNFTLKIRSTKLEDSAMYFCASSEVLNTGELFFGEGSRLTVL.

V and J are TRBV18 and TRBJ1-4, with D possibly being TRBD1 (6 bases). This CDR3 spans 14 amino acids. V was clipped by 6 bases and J by 4 bases, with 12 bases between them. Germline V gene data show CDR1 as KGHSH and CDR2 as LQKENI. CDR3 sequence reads: CASSPGQINEKLFF. The CDR3 bases are TGTGCCAGCTCGCCCGGACAGATTAATGAAAAACTGTTTTTT.

This sequence joins TRBV10-3 and TRBJ2-3, with 8 bases identical to TRBD2. Looked up from germline, CDR1 is ENHRY and CDR2 is SYGVKD. The CDR3 length is 13 residues. V was pared by 7 bases and J by 3 bases, with 3 bases of the junction left unmatched. Written as DNA, the CDR3 is TGTGCCATCACGCGGGGGGCGACAGATACGCAGTATTTT. This gives the protein CAITRGATDTQYF.

This chain joins TRBV6-5 and TRBJ1-2; D may be TRBD1 (6 bases). Germline V lookup: CDR1 MNHEY, CDR2 SVGAGI. V lost 0 bases and J 6 bases, leaving 8 bases between the germline ends. This CDR3 has 13 amino acids. CDR3 in amino acids: CASSYSTGNGYTF. The DNA for the CDR3 is TGTGCCAGCAGTTACTCAACAGGGAATGGCTACACCTTC.

This clone was observed a single time. The chain carries TRBV5-1 and TRBJ1-4; perhaps TRBD1 as D (6 bases). With 7 bases removed from V and 10 bases from J, the gap between germline ends came to 20 bases. The CDR3 totals 14 residues. Germline loops: CDR1 SGHRS, CDR2 YFSETQ. CDR3 DNA sequence: TGCGCCAGCTCCTTGAGAGACCCAGGGGTAAAACTGTTTTTT. Its translation: CASSLRDPGVKLFF.

This chain uses TRBV19 with TRBJ2-1; D is perhaps TRBD1 (5 bases). Germline-derived CDR1 and CDR2 are LNHDA and SQIVND (reference sequence). Deletions cut 4 bases from V and 8 bases from J, with 15 bases between. The CDR3 extends over 14 amino acids. The CDR3 region has the DNA TGTGCCAGTAGTACGGCAGGGTTTTTCGATGAGCAGTTCTTC. The encoded protein is CASSTAGFFDEQFF.

V is TRBV6-6 and J is TRBJ1-6; 7 bases are shared with TRBD1. The germline V gene has CDR1 MNHNY and CDR2 SVGAGI (reference sequence). V was clipped by 6 bases and J by 8 bases; unmatched bases: 10. The CDR3 has 15 amino acids. The CDR3 spells CASRRDSTTDSPLHF. CDR3 DNA: TGTGCCAGCAGAAGGGACAGCACAACGGATTCACCCCTCCACTTT.

This clone was recorded only once. This chain uses TRBV3-1 (or the pseudogene TRBV3-2) with TRBJ2-1, with no clear D. The germline V gene encodes CDR1 LGHDT and CDR2 YNNKEL (reference sequence). The V end lost 4 bases, the J end lost 9 bases, and 10 bases lay between the germline ends. This CDR3 contains 12 residues. CDR3 amino acids: CASSRGPGEQFF. CDR3 in DNA: TGTGCCAGCAGCCGCGGCCCGGGTGAGCAGTTCTTC.

The chain uses TRBV7-3 and TRBJ2-5; D perhaps matches TRBD2 (5 bases). Germline V gives CDR1 SGHTA, CDR2 FQGTGA. V lost 2 bases, J lost 5 bases, and 15 bases lay in between. CDR3 length: 15 residues. The CDR3 loop reads CASSLGSAPPETQYF. In DNA form, the CDR3 reads TGTGCCAGCAGCTTAGGTAGCGCACCGCCGGAGACCCAGTACTTC.

The V gene is TRBV4-1, the J gene TRBJ2-7; D is perhaps TRBD1 (5 bases). Germline assignment: CDR1 MGHRA and CDR2 YSYEKL. Trimming removed 2 bases from V and 2 bases from J, with 13 bases in between. CDR3 length: 15 residues. CDR3 residues: CASSQFSDIAYEQYF. CDR3 sequence (DNA): TGCGCCAGCAGCCAATTCTCGGACATCGCCTACGAGCAGTACTTC.

This clone was detected once. The J gene is TRBJ1-1, the V gene TRBV27, with D unresolved. The CDR3 spans 11 residues. V was shortened by 2 bases and J by 7 bases, with 5 bases between the two germline ends. The germline V gene encodes CDR1 MNHEY and CDR2 SMNVEV (reference sequence). CDR3 amino acids: CASSLNGEAFF. In nucleotides, the CDR3 is TGTGCCAGCAGTTTAAACGGTGAAGCTTTCTTT.

The rearrangement uses TRBV7-9 and TRBJ2-3; the D is unclear. The CDR3 totals 14 residues. The V end was cut by 1 base, the J end by 0 bases, with 5 bases between. Germline CDR1 and CDR2: SEHNR and FQNEAQ (reference sequence). This CDR3 reads CASSLDRSTDTQYF. CDR3 nucleotide sequence: TGTGCCAGCAGCTTAGATCGTAGCACAGATACGCAGTATTTT. Supplemented by reference TRBV7-9 and TRBJ2-3, the full variable domain reads DTGVSQNPRHKITKRGQNVTFRCDPISEHNRLYWYRQTLGQGPEFLTYFQNEAQLEKSRLLSDRFSAERPKGSFSTLEIQRTEQGDSAMYLCASSLDRSTDTQYFGPGTRLTVL.

V usage is TRBV7-2 and J usage is TRBJ1-2; no clear D gene. Germline V gene lookup returns CDR1 SGHTA and CDR2 FQGNSA. The V end lost 2 bases, the J end lost 2 bases, and 3 bases lay between the germline ends. The CDR3 has 12 amino acids. Here the CDR3 reads CASSLRNYGYTF. In nucleotides, the CDR3 is TGTGCCAGCAGCTTACGGAACTATGGCTACACCTTC.

This chain joins TRBV5-4 and TRBJ2-3; TRBD2 might be the D (6 bases). The germline V gene encodes CDR1 SGHNT and CDR2 YYREEE (reference sequence). V was shortened by 2 bases and J by 5 bases, with 18 bases between the two germline ends. The CDR3 totals 16 residues. As DNA, the CDR3 is TGTGCCAGCAGCTTATTTTCCGGGGCGGGATTAGATACGCAGTATTTT. It encodes CASSLFSGAGLDTQYF.

This clone came up a few times. This chain connects TRBV5-1 to TRBJ1-1; 8 nucleotides line up with TRBD1. Germline V gene sequence: CDR1 SGHRS, CDR2 YFSETQ. With 0 bases clipped from V and 4 bases from J, the junction kept 11 bases outside the gene matches. The CDR3 length is 17 residues. The DNA of the CDR3 is TGCGCCAGCAGCTTGGCCTACGACAGGGGAAGTGCCACTGAAGCTTTCTTT. Translation: CASSLAYDRGSATEAFF.

This clone counts as medium-sized. CDR3: CSARVDYEQYF. DNA for the CDR3: TGCAGTGCTAGAGTAGACTACGAGCAGTACTTC. The chain recombines TRBV20-1 with TRBJ2-7; no reliable D call. Germline V gene lookup returns CDR1 DFQATT and CDR2 SNEGSKA (reference sequence). There are 11 residues in the CDR3. V shed 1 base and J shed 3 bases, with 4 bases lying between them.

The J gene is TRBJ1-5, the V gene TRBV23-1, with D unclear. TRBV23-1 is placed among ORFs of uncertain function. The CDR3 is 14 amino acids. The ends were cut back, 2 bases at V and 3 bases at J, with 8 bases in the middle. CDR3 coding DNA: TGCGCCAGCAGTCAAACTCCGCTCAATCAGCCCCAGCATTTT. This sequence encodes CASSQTPLNQPQHF.